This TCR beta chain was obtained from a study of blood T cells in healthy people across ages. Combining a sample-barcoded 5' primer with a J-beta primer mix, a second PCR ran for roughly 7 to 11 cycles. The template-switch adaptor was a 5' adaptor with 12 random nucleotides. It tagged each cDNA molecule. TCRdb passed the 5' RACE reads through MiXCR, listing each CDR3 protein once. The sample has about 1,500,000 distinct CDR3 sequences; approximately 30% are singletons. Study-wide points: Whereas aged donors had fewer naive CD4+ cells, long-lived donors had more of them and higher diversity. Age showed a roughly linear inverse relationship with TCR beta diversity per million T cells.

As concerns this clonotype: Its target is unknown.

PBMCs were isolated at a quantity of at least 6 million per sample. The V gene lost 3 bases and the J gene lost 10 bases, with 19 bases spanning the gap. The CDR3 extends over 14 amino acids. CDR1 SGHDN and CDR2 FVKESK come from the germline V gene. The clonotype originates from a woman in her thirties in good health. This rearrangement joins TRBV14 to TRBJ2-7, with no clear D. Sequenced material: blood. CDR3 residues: CASSQGLSGEAQYF. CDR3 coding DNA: TGTGCCAGCAGCCAGGGTCTCTCCGGCGAGGCCCAGTACTTC.